The T cell receptor (beta chain) described here comes from a study of response to subunit inactivated influenza vaccine. TCRdb processed the RT-PCR reads anew with MiXCR; each CDR3 protein has one entry. Found here are 550,000 to 650,000 distinct CDR3 sequences, approximately 12% of them singletons; the top ten hold roughly a tenth. Looked up from germline, CDR1 is LNHDA and CDR2 is SQIVND (reference sequence). This CDR3 contains 15 residues. Deletions cut 6 bases from V and 6 bases from J, with 17 bases between. The sequences come from PBMCs from blood, collected on the day of vaccination. The sequence came from a man in his fifties or sixties who received an inactivated influenza vaccine. This chain joins TRBV19 and TRBJ2-2; tentatively, D is TRBD2 (5 bases). The CDR3 sequence is CASSPYSSGSGELFF. In DNA, the CDR3 is TGTGCCAGTAGCCCTTATAGCTCGGGGTCCGGGGAGCTGTTTTTT.